A selection of T cell receptor beta chains follows, all from one sample in a study of T-cell memory formation after mild COVID-19. One entry per CDR3 protein, called by TCRdb with MiXCR from the 5' RACE reads. The sample contains hundreds of thousands of distinct CDR3 sequences, under 20% of which appear only once. The sequencing input was PBMCs or a T cell subset sorted from them (not recorded which). Source of these receptors: an adult woman who had mild COVID-19 (a few samples of this study predate the infection). Cell type and time point are not known. CDR3s include the opening cysteine and the closing phenylalanine or tryptophan. The D gene is left open where the match is weak. The size field is filled for only some rows; it gives once, few, many or a size class.

len | j_gene | v_gene | abundance | d_gene | CDR3aa | CDR3nt
15 | TRBJ1-1 | TRBV11-2 | - | TRBD1 | CASSSLQGASTEAFF | TGTGCCAGCAGCTCTTTACAGGGGGCGAGCACTGAAGCTTTCTTT
15 | TRBJ1-4 | TRBV30 | few | TRBD1 | CAWSSQGAINEKLFF | TGTGCCTGGAGTTCACAGGGGGCGATCAATGAAAAACTGTTTTTT
16 | TRBJ2-2 | TRBV24-1 | - | - | CATSGGSLRYTGEMFF | TGTGCCACCAGTGGGGGCTCGTTGCGCTACACCGGGGAGATGTTTTTT
15 | TRBJ2-2 | TRBV5-1 | - | - | CASSLDRYNTGELFF | TGCGCCAGCAGCTTGGACAGATATAACACCGGGGAGCTGTTTTTT
15 | TRBJ2-5 | TRBV12-3/TRBV12-4 | few | TRBD2 | CASSLGSGGTETQYF | TGTGCCAGCAGTTTGGGGAGCGGGGGGACAGAGACCCAGTACTTC
16 | TRBJ2-3 | TRBV4-1 | few | TRBD2 | CASSQDWTSGADTQYF | TGCGCCAGCAGCCAAGACTGGACTAGCGGTGCAGACACGCAGTATTTT
18 | TRBJ2-4 | TRBV2 | many | - | CASSEKRGPDLNYPGGYF | TGTGCCAGCAGTGAAAAGCGTGGGCCCGATCTGAATTATCCCGGGGGGTACTTC
14 | TRBJ2-7 | TRBV6-2/TRBV6-3 | - | - | CASSLRTSFCEQYF | TGTGCCAGCAGTCTCAGGACTTCTTTCTGCGAGCAGTACTTC
12 | TRBJ1-1 | TRBV12-3/TRBV12-4 | many | - | CASSSWDTEAFF | TGTGCCAGCAGTTCCTGGGACACTGAAGCTTTCTTT
14 | TRBJ2-1 | TRBV7-6 | few | TRBD2 | CASSLTGGRDEQFF | TGTGCCAGCAGCTTAACGGGGGGTAGAGATGAGCAGTTCTTC
13 | TRBJ2-1 | TRBV27 | many | TRBD2 | CASSFGLADEQFF | TGTGCCAGCAGTTTTGGGCTAGCGGATGAGCAGTTCTTC
15 | TRBJ2-1 | TRBV24-1 | few | TRBD2 | CATSGGTSGNNEQFF | TGTGCCACCAGTGGGGGGACTAGCGGGAACAATGAGCAGTTCTTC
14 | TRBJ2-2 | TRBV3-1 | - | - | CASSQGVGPGELFF | TGTGCCAGCAGCCAGGGGGTGGGCCCCGGGGAGCTGTTTTTT
16 | TRBJ2-1 | TRBV18 | few | - | CASSLRDIQTYNEQFF | TGTGCCAGCTCTCTCCGGGACATTCAAACCTACAATGAGCAGTTCTTC
14 | TRBJ1-2 | TRBV30 | few | - | CAWTPAGGNYGYTF | TGTGCCTGGACCCCCGCCGGGGGTAACTATGGCTACACCTTC
14 | TRBJ2-1 | TRBV3-1 | - | - | CASSQDAGTGYQFF | TGTGCCAGCAGCCAAGATGCGGGAACAGGGTACCAGTTCTTC
17 | TRBJ2-1 | TRBV7-9 | few | TRBD1 | CASSLALVTGAGMEQFF | TGTGCCAGCAGCTTAGCGCTAGTAACAGGGGCGGGTATGGAGCAGTTCTTC
13 | TRBJ2-1 | TRBV6-1 | - | TRBD1 | CANRDSAYNEQFF | TGTGCCAACCGGGACAGCGCCTACAATGAGCAGTTCTTC
15 | TRBJ2-1 | TRBV7-7 | - | - | CASSFLRVSYNEQFF | TGTGCCAGCAGCTTCCTGAGGGTCTCCTACAATGAGCAGTTCTTC
12 | TRBJ1-3 | TRBV4-1 | few | - | CASSQVGNTIYF | TGCGCCAGCAGCCAAGTGGGAAACACCATATATTTT
15 | TRBJ1-4 | TRBV12-3/TRBV12-4 | few | - | CASGLQTTSNEKLFF | TGTGCCAGCGGACTCCAAACGACTTCTAATGAAAAACTGTTTTTT
14 | TRBJ1-1 | TRBV7-8 | many | - | CASSLQALNTEAFF | TGTGCCAGCAGCCTACAGGCCCTGAACACTGAAGCTTTCTTT
16 | TRBJ2-1 | TRBV11-2 | few | TRBD2 | CASSLEGLALGNEQFF | TGTGCCAGCAGCTTAGAGGGACTAGCGTTGGGAAATGAGCAGTTCTTC
17 | TRBJ2-7 | TRBV7-2 | - | - | CASSSHRDQNRVYEQYF | TGTGCCAGCAGCTCCCACCGGGATCAAAACCGAGTATACGAGCAGTACTTC
16 | TRBJ2-3 | TRBV7-9 | - | - | CASSVAGRQSTDTQYF | TGTGCCAGCAGCGTCGCCGGGCGGCAGAGCACAGATACGCAGTATTTT
16 | TRBJ2-5 | TRBV3-1 | few | - | CASSQDRNRRGETQYF | TGTGCCAGCAGCCAAGATCGCAACCGAAGGGGAGAGACCCAGTACTTC
16 | TRBJ1-4 | TRBV30 | - | - | CAWSAHHRETNEKLFF | TGTGCCTGGAGTGCTCACCACAGGGAGACTAATGAAAAACTGTTTTTT
17 | TRBJ1-3 | TRBV3-1 | - | - | CASSQDPGVITGNTIYF | TGTGCCAGCAGCCAAGACCCCGGAGTTATTACTGGAAACACCATATATTTT
13 | TRBJ2-2 | TRBV3-1 | - | - | CASSQGEAGELFF | TGTGCCAGCAGCCAAGGGGAGGCCGGGGAGCTGTTTTTT
15 | TRBJ2-1 | TRBV29-1 | few | TRBD1 | CSVVLMGTDYNEQFF | TGCAGCGTTGTGCTCATGGGGACAGATTACAATGAGCAGTTCTTC
13 | TRBJ2-7 | TRBV29-1 | - | - | CSVQSPGSYEQYF | TGCAGCGTTCAATCCCCTGGCTCCTACGAGCAGTACTTC
15 | TRBJ2-7 | TRBV18 | - | - | CASSPRRGPNYEQYF | TGTGCCAGCTCACCGCGCCGCGGGCCAAACTACGAGCAGTACTTC
17 | TRBJ2-1 | TRBV7-3 | - | TRBD2 | CASSLMGTSGGYNEQFF | TGTGCCAGCAGCTTAATGGGTACTAGCGGGGGCTACAATGAGCAGTTCTTC
15 | TRBJ2-2 | TRBV7-2 | - | TRBD1 | CASSEDRSNTGELFF | TGTGCCAGCAGCGAGGACAGGTCGAACACCGGGGAGCTGTTTTTT
13 | TRBJ1-5 | TRBV2 | few | - | CASSAQVNQPQHF | TGTGCCAGCAGTGCCCAGGTCAATCAGCCCCAGCATTTT
16 | TRBJ2-2 | TRBV9 | few | TRBD2 | CASRAPSGANTGELFF | TGTGCCAGCAGAGCACCTAGCGGGGCGAACACCGGGGAGCTGTTTTTT
11 | TRBJ2-3 | TRBV20-1 | - | - | CSALGPGTQYF | TGCAGTGCTCTGGGCCCTGGCACGCAGTATTTT
14 | TRBJ1-2 | TRBV6-4 | many | TRBD1 | CASSPTGTGAGYTF | TGTGCCAGCAGCCCCACCGGGACAGGGGCTGGCTACACCTTC
15 | TRBJ2-7 | TRBV11-3 | few | TRBD1 | CASSETGTDPYEQYF | TGTGCCAGCAGCGAGACCGGGACAGACCCCTACGAGCAGTACTTC
17 | TRBJ2-5 | TRBV7-8 | - | TRBD1 | CASSYDSADRLGETQYF | TGTGCCAGCAGCTACGATTCCGCGGACAGGTTAGGGGAGACCCAGTACTTC
14 | TRBJ1-1 | TRBV7-9 | few | - | CASSLSNSWTEAFF | TGTGCCAGCAGCTTAAGTAATTCATGGACTGAAGCTTTCTTT
14 | TRBJ2-7 | TRBV24-1 | few | TRBD1 | CATSEGQGMEEQYF | TGTGCCACCAGTGAGGGACAGGGGATGGAAGAGCAGTACTTC
14 | TRBJ2-3 | TRBV5-1 | many | - | CASRRDVKTDTQYF | TGCGCCAGCAGGCGGGACGTCAAGACAGATACGCAGTATTTT
13 | TRBJ2-3 | TRBV24-1 | - | - | CATSDPPGYTQYF | TGTGCCACCAGTGATCCTCCAGGGTATACGCAGTATTTT